This T cell receptor (beta chain) was sequenced in a study of CD8 T cells in Susac syndrome. Included as multiple sclerosis controls were treatment-naive patients who had stable or active relapsing-remitting disease. Negative isolation yielded the CD8+ and CD4+ T cells, while FACS enriched the TEMRA cells. An input of roughly 0.5 to 1 ug of RNA was subjected to reverse transcription using random hexamers. Amplification of the TCR beta CDR3 was carried out by immunoSEQ multiplex PCR, which spanned a total of 54 Vbeta and 13 Jbeta segments. TCRdb ran MiXCR on the immunoSEQ multiplex PCR reads and lists one entry per CDR3 protein. The sample lists hundreds of thousands of distinct CDR3 sequences; approximately 95% were seen once. Germline assignment: CDR1 GTSNPN and CDR2 SVGIG (reference sequence). Trimming took off 2 bases at V and 7 bases at J, with 14 bases between the two ends. The CDR3 totals 13 residues.

The J gene is TRBJ1-1, the V gene TRBV30; D unclear. This receptor was obtained from a human donor with multiple sclerosis. Sequenced sample: CD4+ T cells from PBMCs. This CDR3 is CAWSTREEGEAFF. The DNA for the CDR3 is TGTGCCTGGAGTACCCGGGAGGAAGGTGAAGCTTTCTTT.